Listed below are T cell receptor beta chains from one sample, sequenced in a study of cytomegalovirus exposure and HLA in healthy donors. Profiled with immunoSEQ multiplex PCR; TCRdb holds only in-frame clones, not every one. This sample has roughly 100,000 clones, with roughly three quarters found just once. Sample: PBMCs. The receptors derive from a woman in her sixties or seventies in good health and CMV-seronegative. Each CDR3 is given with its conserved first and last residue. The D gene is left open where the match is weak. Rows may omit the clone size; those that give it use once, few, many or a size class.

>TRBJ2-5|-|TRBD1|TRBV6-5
CASSYDRAETQYF
TGTGCCAGCAGTTACGACAGGGCAGAGACCCAGTACTTC
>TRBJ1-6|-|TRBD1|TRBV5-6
CASSPGQYNSPLHF
TGTGCCAGCAGCCCGGGACAGTATAATTCACCCCTCCACTTT
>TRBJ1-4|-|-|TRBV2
CASSDTAATNEKLFF
TGTGCCAGCAGTGACACGGCGGCAACTAATGAAAAACTGTTTTTT
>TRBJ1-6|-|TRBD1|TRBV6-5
CASSPLRGQDSPLHF
TGTGCCAGCAGCCCACTCAGGGGGCAGGATTCACCCCTCCACTTT
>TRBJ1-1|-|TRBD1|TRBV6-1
CASTPGQGAHTEAFF
TGTGCCAGCACCCCGGGACAGGGGGCTCACACTGAAGCTTTCTTT
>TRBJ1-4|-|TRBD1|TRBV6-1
CASMWTGHEKLFF
TGTGCCAGCATGTGGACAGGGCACGAAAAACTGTTTTTT
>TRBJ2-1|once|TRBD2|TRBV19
CASSIPLAGGRYNEQFF
TGTGCCAGTAGTATTCCCCTAGCGGGAGGCAGGTACAATGAGCAGTTCTTC
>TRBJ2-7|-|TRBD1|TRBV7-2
CASSQDRGAYEQYF
TGTGCCAGCAGCCAGGACAGGGGGGCCTACGAGCAGTACTTC
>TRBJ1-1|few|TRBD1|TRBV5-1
CASSSRTGNTEAFF
TGCGCCAGCAGCTCCCGGACAGGGAACACTGAAGCTTTCTTT
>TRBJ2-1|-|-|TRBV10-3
CAISESSVGHLNEQFF
TGTGCCATCAGTGAAAGTTCGGTGGGCCACCTTAATGAGCAGTTCTTC
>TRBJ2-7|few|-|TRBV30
CAWSPQGPYEQYF
TGTGCCTGGAGTCCACAGGGCCCCTACGAGCAGTACTTC
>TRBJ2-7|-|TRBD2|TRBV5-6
CASSPGLAGTYEQYF
TGTGCCAGCAGCCCGGGGTTAGCGGGGACCTACGAGCAGTACTTC
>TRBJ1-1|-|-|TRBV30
CAWSAEWTQGTTEAFF
TGTGCCTGGAGTGCAGAATGGACTCAGGGGACCACTGAAGCTTTCTTT
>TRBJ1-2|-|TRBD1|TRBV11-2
CASREKGARGYTF
TGTGCCAGCAGAGAGAAGGGGGCGCGGGGCTACACCTTC
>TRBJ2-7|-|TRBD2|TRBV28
CASSPWGGTYEQYF
TGTGCCAGCAGTCCCTGGGGGGGGACCTACGAGCAGTACTTC